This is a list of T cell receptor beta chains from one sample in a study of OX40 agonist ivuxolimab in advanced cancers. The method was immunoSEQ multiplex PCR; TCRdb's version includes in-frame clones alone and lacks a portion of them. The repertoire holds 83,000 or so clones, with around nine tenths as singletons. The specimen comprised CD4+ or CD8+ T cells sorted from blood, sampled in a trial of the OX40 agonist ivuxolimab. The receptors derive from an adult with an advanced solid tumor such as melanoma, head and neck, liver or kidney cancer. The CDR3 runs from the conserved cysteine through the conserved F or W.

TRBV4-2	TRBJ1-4	CASSQDRDRGGEKLFF
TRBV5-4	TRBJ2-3	CASRSGHSTDTQYF
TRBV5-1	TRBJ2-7	CASSWTISYEQYF
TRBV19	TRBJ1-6	CASSQQGNNSPLHF
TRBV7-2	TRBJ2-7	CASSLKVGYEQYF
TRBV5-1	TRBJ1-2	CASRTGDADGYTF
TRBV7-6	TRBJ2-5	CASSLAVGETQYF
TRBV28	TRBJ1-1	CASSLWRVGITEAFF
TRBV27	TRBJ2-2	CASSLLGGELFF
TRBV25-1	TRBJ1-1	CASSNKQGAEAFF
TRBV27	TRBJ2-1	CASGSLYNEQFF
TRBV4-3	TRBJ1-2	CASSQTASYGYTF
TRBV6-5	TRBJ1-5	CASRGNRDGQPQHF
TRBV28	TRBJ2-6	CASSFSSGANVLTF
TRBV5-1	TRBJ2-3	CASSNGLQDTQYF
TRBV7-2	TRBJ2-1	CASSLWGIYNEQFF
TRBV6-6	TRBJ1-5	CASRPDSNQPQHF
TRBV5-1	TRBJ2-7	CASSYRTGVRHEQYF
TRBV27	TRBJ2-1	CASSFAEPYNEQFF
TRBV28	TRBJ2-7	CASSLGGTSGSEQYF
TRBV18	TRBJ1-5	CASSLTRTGGSRDGNQPQHF
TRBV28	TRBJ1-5	CASTSQGWSNQPQHF
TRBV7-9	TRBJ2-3	CASSLTGGTDTQYF
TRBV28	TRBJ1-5	CASSLSGGTDQPQHF